This paragraph reports one TCR beta chain. The CDR3 length is 12 residues. The V and J ends lost 6 bases and 7 bases respectively, with 12 bases between them. This sample stems from a study of T-cell reconstitution after alpha-beta-depleted transplantation in children. The library targeted TCRbeta and was prepared with unique molecular identifiers. Via MiXCR, TCRdb re-called the PCR reads, giving one row per CDR3 protein. This table holds some 640,000 distinct CDR3 sequences, about 15% found once. This TCR came from a human donor who donated a stem cell graft to a child with acute myeloid leukemia. The gene calls are TRBV12-3 or TRBV12-4 and TRBJ1-2; no reliable D call. Source: PBMCs from the stem cell graft donor, taken from the stem cell graft. This CDR3 reads CASRQVPGGYTF. CDR3 in DNA: TGTGCCAGCAGACAAGTACCGGGTGGCTACACCTTC.